The entry below gives a single T cell receptor beta chain sequence along with its context. No antigen is known for it. Within one base of it there is no much larger clone, and no base qualities were kept. Sequences LNHDA (CDR1) and SQIVND (CDR2) are obtained from the germline V gene (reference sequence). Trimming at the junction amounts to 6 bases on V and 8 bases on J, and the germline ends lie 14 bases apart. The CDR3 sequence holds 12 residues, the cysteine and valine included. CDR3 DNA is the only sequence kept; it has 36 bases, read in frame from the first base. The sequencer listed for this sample is 454 GS FLX Titanium. A previously published linear amplification protocol was used to construct TCR libraries from around 0.45 ug of total RNA. Sequencing was performed on the Roche/454 Genome Sequencer with Titanium chemistry. The study's own analysis went as follows. From roughly five of the healthy donors, a total of about 84,000 rearranged TCR alpha transcripts were sequenced. Unique TCR clonotypes were defined by the CDR3 junction under IMGT nomenclature, and duplicate transcripts were removed. CD4 versus CD8 status was modeled on V and J genes by logistic regression in R 2.13.0, with adjustment for donor effects and Bonferroni correction for multiple testing. TCRdb passed the public sequencing reads through fastp at Q25 and MiXCR, retaining productive beta sequences. For every CDR3 protein sequence, its rows merge into one entry that carries the most common genes and DNA. The V and J calls were determined by TCRdb, not by the authors. Recorded for this sample are about 180,000 distinct CDR3 sequences; over 60% of them occurred a single time. The ten largest clones capture about 2.4% of the sample.

This specimen comes from a study of healthy donors' naive CD4 and CD8 T cells (dated by TCRdb to between 2015 and 2016). Background for the entire study: The donors were selected to cover three age groups of six people each (20-25, 40-50 and 60-70 years), had a mean age of nearly 45, and were half female. Peripheral blood mononuclear cells were collected from about 18 healthy, unrelated individuals. The TCR alpha libraries followed the same workflow as the beta chain, except for a newly designed primer set that covered all functional IMGT alpha gene variants. Donors were HLA-typed by sequencing at HLA-A, -B, -C, -DRB1, -DQB1 and -DPB1 using the SBTexcellerator protocol, an ABI3130xl analyzer and SBTengine software. To check how TCR variation relates to lineage commitment, the researchers sequenced rearranged TCR alpha and beta chains taken from naive CD4+ and CD8+ T cells.

Cells with a CD4+CD8-CD45RO-CD45RA+ profile were isolated by FACS and defined as naive CD4+ T cells, and those with a CD8+CD4-CD45RA+CD27bright profile were defined as naive CD8+ T cells. Sorting used antibodies against CD4 (RPA-T4), CD8 (SK1), CD27 (O323), CD45RA (HI100) and CD45RO (UCHL1). The study at large found these results: Taken together, V genes, J genes and CDR3 charge appeared to account for roughly 13% of the variance in CD4/CD8 propensity, mostly acting in an additive way. Alpha and beta chains were sequenced in bulk and could not be paired, so combined chain effects were not evaluated. Most V and J gene segments were reportedly biased between naive CD4+ and CD8+ cells, consistently across donors and independent of HLA genotype. Possible repertoire bias from homeostatic proliferation of naive T cells was not directly addressed. In both chains, CD4+ lineage was associated with a positively charged CDR3, and CD8+ lineage was associated with a negatively charged CDR3.

Source material: naive CD4+ and CD8+ T cells sorted from blood, pooled from several donors. Per the publication, the cell subset or site label means: FACS-sorted naive CD4+ (CD45RO-CD45RA+) and naive CD8+ (CD45RA+CD27bright) T cells. The sequence links TRBV19 to TRBJ2-7; the D gene identity is not certain. This receptor was taken from a pool of human donors in good health; the sample pools cells from several healthy donors. The nucleotides read TGTGCCAGTAGGGGCCGGGCAGGACAGCAGTACGTC. This codes for CASRGRAGQQYV.